This T cell receptor (beta chain) was documented in a study of blood T cell repertoires in COVID-19. Produced via immunoSEQ multiplex PCR; TCRdb's table is partial and in-frame only. Here the sample spans approximately 480,000 clones, roughly 89% being singletons. The CDR3 totals 15 residues. The germline CDR1 and CDR2 sequences are SGHKS and YYEKEE (reference sequence). Trimming removed 2 bases from V and 4 bases from J; junction bases left unmatched: 8. This sequence was found in a man aged 18-30 years with COVID-19, enrolled during active disease. The sequenced sample consisted of peripheral blood. This chain links TRBV5-5 with TRBJ1-2, with 7 bases aligning to TRBD1. CDR3 nucleotides: TGTGCCAGCAGCTTTATCAAGACAGGGCTCTATGGCTACACCTTC. Its protein is CASSFIKTGLYGYTF.